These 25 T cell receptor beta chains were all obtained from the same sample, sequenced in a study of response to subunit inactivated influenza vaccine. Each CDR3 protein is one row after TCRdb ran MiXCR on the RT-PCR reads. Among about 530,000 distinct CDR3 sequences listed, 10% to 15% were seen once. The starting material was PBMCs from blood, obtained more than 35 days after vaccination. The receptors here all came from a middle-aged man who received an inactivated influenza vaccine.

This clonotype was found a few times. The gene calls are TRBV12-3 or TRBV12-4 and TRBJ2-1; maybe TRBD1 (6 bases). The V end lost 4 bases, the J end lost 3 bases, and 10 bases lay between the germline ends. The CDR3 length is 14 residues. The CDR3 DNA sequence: TGTGCCAGCAGTTCTAAGACAGGCTACAATGAGCAGTTCTTC. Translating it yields CASSSKTGYNEQFF.

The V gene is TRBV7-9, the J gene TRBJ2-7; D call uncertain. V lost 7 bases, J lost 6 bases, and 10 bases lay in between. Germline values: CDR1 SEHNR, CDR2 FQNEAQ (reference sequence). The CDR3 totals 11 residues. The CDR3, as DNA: TGTGCCAGCACCCCGTTGGGCGAGCAGTACTTC. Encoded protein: CASTPLGEQYF.

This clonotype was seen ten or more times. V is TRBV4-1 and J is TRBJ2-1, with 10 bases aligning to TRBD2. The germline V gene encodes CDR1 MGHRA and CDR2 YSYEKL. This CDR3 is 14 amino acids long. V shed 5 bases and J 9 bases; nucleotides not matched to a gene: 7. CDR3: CASSVSGGPSEQFF. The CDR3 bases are TGCGCCAGCAGCGTTAGCGGGGGGCCTTCTGAGCAGTTCTTC.

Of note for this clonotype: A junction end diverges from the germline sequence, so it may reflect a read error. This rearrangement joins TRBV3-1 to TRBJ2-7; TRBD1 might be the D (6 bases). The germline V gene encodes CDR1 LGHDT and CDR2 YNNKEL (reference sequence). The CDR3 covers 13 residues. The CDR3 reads CASSQAGQRRSDF. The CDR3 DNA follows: TGTGCCAGCAGCCAAGCCGGACAGAGGAGGTCGGACTTC.

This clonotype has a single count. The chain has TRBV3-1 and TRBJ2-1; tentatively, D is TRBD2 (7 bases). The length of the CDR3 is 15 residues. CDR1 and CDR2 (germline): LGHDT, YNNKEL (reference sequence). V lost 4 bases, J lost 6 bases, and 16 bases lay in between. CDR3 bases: TGTGCCAGCAGCCCAGCGGTTGGGGGGGCCAATGAGCAGTTCTTC. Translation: CASSPAVGGANEQFF.

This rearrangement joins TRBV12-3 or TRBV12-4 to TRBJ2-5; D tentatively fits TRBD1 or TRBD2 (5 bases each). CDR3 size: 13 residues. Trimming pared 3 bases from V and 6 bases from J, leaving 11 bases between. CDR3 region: CASSFRVGQTQYF. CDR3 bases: TGTGCCAGCAGTTTCCGCGTGGGACAGACCCAGTACTTC.

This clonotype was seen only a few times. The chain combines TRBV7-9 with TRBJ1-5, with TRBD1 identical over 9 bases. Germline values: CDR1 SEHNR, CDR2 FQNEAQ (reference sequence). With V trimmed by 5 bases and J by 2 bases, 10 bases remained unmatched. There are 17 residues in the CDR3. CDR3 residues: CASSTHRGQRGNQPQHF. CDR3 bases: TGTGCCAGCAGCACACACAGGGGGCAGAGAGGCAATCAGCCCCAGCATTTT.

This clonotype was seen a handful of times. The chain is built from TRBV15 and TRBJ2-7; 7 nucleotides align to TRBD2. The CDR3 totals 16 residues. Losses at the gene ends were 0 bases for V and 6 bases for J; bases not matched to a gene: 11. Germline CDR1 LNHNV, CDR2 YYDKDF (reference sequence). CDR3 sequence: CATSRDRSGTLGEQYF. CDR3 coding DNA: TGTGCCACCAGCAGAGATAGGAGCGGGACCTTGGGCGAGCAGTACTTC.

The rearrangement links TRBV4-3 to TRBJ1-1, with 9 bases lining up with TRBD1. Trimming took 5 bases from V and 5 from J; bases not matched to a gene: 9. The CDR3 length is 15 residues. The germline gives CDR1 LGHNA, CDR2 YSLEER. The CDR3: CASSALGTGKTEAFF. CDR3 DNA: TGCGCCAGCAGCGCTTTAGGGACAGGGAAAACTGAAGCTTTCTTT.

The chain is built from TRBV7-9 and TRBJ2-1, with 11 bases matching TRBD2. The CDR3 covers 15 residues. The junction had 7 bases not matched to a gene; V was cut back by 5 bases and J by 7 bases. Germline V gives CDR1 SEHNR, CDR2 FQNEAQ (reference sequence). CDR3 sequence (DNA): TGTGCCAGCAGCCCCGGGGTAGCGGGAGGGAATGAGCAGTTCTTC. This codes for CASSPGVAGGNEQFF.

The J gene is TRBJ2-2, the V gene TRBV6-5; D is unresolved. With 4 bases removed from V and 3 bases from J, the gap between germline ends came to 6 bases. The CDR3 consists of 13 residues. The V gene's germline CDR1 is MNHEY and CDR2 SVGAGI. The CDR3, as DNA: TGTGCCAGCAGTTGGACCCACACCGGGGAGCTGTTTTTT. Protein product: CASSWTHTGELFF.

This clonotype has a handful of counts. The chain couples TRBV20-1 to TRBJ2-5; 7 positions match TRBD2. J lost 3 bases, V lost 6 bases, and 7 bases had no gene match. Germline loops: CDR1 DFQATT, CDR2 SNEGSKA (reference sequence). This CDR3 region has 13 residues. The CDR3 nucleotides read TGCAGTGCCCCAAACAGCGGGGAAGAGACCCAGTACTTC. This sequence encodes CSAPNSGEETQYF.

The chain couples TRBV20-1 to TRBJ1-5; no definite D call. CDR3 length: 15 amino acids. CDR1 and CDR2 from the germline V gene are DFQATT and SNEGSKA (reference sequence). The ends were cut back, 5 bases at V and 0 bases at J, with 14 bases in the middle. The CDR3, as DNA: TGCAGTGCTCTCCTCTTAAAACATAGCAATCAGCCCCAGCATTTT. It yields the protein CSALLLKHSNQPQHF.

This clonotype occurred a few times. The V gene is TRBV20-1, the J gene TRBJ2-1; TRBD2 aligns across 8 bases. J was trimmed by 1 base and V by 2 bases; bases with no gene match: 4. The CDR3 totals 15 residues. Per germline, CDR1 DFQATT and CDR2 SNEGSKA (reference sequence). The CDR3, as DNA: TGCAGTGCTAGACCCCTAGCGGGTTCCTACAATGAGCAGTTCTTC. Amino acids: CSARPLAGSYNEQFF.

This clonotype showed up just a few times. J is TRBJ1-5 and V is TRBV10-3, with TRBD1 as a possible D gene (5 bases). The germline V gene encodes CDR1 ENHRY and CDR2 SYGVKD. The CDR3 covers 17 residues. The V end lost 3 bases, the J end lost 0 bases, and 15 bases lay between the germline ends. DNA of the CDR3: TGTGCCATCAGTGAACCGTCAGGGCAATATAGCAATCAGCCCCAGCATTTT. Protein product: CAISEPSGQYSNQPQHF.

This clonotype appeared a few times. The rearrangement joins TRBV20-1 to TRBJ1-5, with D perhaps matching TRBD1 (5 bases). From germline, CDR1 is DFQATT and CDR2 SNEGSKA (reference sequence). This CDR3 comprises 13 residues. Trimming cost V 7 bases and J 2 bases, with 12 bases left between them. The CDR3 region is CSGKRDGNQPQHF. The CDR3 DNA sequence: TGCAGTGGCAAACGGGACGGCAATCAGCCCCAGCATTTT.

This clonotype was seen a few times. CDR3 region: CSARDSTNTGELFF. Here the CDR3 DNA reads TGCAGTGCTAGGGACAGTACGAACACCGGGGAGCTGTTTTTT. The chain couples TRBV20-1 to TRBJ2-2; tentative D call: TRBD1 (6 bases). The V gene's germline CDR1 is DFQATT and CDR2 SNEGSKA (reference sequence). CDR3 size: 14 residues. Between the trimmed V and J ends, which lost 3 bases and 0 bases, there was a span of 8 bases.

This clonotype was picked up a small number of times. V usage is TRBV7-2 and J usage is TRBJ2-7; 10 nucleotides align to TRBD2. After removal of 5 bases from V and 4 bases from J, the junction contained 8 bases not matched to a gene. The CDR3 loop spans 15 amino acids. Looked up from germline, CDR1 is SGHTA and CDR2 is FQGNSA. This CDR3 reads CASSGGGTSAYEQYF. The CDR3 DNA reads TGTGCCAGCAGCGGAGGCGGGACTAGCGCTTACGAGCAGTACTTC. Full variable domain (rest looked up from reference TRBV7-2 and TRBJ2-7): GAGVSQSPSNKVTEKGKDVELRCDPISGHTALYWYRQSLGQGLEFLIYFQGNSAPDKSGLPSDRFSAERTGGSVSTLTIQRTQQEDSAVYLCASSGGGTSAYEQYFGPGTRLTVT.

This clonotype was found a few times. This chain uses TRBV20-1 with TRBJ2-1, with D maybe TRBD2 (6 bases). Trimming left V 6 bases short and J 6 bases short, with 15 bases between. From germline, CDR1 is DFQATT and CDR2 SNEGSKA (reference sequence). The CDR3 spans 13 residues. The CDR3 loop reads CSASSTGGNEQFF. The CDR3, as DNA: TGCAGTGCCTCATCTACCGGGGGCAATGAGCAGTTCTTC.

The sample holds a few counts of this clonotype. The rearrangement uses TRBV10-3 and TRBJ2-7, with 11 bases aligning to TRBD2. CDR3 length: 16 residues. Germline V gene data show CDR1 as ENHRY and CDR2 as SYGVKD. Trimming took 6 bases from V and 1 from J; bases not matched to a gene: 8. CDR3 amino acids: CAIRTGTSGFSYEQYF. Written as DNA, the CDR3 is TGTGCCATCAGGACCGGGACTAGCGGATTTTCCTACGAGCAGTACTTC.

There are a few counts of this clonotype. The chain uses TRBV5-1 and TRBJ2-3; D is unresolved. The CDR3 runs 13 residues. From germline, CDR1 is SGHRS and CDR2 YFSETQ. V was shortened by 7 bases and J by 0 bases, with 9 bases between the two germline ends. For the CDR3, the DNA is TGCGCCAGCGGACGGGCTAGCACAGATACGCAGTATTTT. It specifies CASGRASTDTQYF.

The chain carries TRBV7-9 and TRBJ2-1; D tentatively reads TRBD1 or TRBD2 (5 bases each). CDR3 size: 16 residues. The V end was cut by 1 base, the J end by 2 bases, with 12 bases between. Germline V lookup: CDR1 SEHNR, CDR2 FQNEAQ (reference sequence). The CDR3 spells CASSLGPQGPYNEQFF. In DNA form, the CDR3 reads TGTGCCAGCAGCTTAGGCCCGCAGGGACCCTACAATGAGCAGTTCTTC. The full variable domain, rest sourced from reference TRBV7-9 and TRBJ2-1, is DTGVSQNPRHKITKRGQNVTFRCDPISEHNRLYWYRQTLGQGPEFLTYFQNEAQLEKSRLLSDRFSAERPKGSFSTLEIQRTEQGDSAMYLCASSLGPQGPYNEQFFGPGTRLTVL.

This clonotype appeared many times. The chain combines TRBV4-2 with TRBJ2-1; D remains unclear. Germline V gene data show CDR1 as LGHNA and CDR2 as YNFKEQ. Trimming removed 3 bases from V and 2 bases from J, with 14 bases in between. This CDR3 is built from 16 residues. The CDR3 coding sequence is TGTGCCAGCAGCCAGGCGCATACCGGCCCCTACAATGAGCAGTTCTTC. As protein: CASSQAHTGPYNEQFF.

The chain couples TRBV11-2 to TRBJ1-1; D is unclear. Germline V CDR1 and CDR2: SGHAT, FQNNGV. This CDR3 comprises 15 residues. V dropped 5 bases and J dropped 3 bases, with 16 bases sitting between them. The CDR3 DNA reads TGTGCCAGCAGCCACGCCGGGTTTTGGGACACTGAAGCTTTCTTT. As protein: CASSHAGFWDTEAFF.

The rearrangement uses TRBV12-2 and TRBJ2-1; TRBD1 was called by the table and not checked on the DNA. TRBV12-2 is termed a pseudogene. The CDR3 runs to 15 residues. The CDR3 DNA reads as TGTGCAAGTCGCTTAGTTGGTCGGGAAAGAAATGAGCAGTTCTTC. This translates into CASRLVGRERNEQFF.